One T cell receptor beta chain is described in this entry. Antigen: not known. Per-sample PBMC isolation yielded at least 7 million cells. The sample is drawn from a study of blood T cells in healthy people across ages. It was with a sample-barcoded 5' primer and a J-beta primer mix that a second PCR of roughly 7 to 12 cycles was run. One entry per CDR3 protein, called by TCRdb with MiXCR from the 5' RACE reads. The data show more than 800,000 distinct CDR3 sequences, less than 35% seen once. General observations from the study: Underestimates were what the diversity estimates from one million T cells were considered to be.

This TCR was recovered from a woman older than 75 in good health. The sample was blood.

The CDR3 sequence is CASSLMVVRGYTF. The CDR3, as DNA: TGTGCCAGCAGCCTGATGGTGGTTCGGGGCTACACCTTC. The rearrangement links TRBV6-2 or TRBV6-3 to TRBJ1-2; D is ambiguous. Trimming took off 6 bases at V and 8 bases at J, with 16 bases between the two ends. The germline gives CDR1 MNHEY, CDR2 SVGEGT. This CDR3 has 13 residues.